These 10 T cell receptor beta chains came from one sample sequenced in a study of blood T cell repertoires in COVID-19. Using immunoSEQ multiplex PCR, the repertoire was profiled, and TCRdb retains in-frame clones only, with some absent. The sample records about 200,000 clones, about 88% being singletons. Sequencing was performed on peripheral blood. The receptors stem from a man aged 50 to 60 with COVID-19, enrolled during active disease.

This clone was detected once. The V and J genes are TRBV27 and TRBJ1-5, with D perhaps TRBD1 (5 bases). V lost 1 base to trimming and J lost 3 bases, with 19 bases between them. The germline V gene encodes CDR1 MNHEY and CDR2 SMNVEV (reference sequence). CDR3 length: 18 amino acids. CDR3 region: CASSLFGLGGTPNQPQHF. Written as DNA, the CDR3 is TGTGCCAGCAGTTTATTTGGGCTTGGAGGGACTCCCAATCAGCCCCAGCATTTT.

The rearrangement uses TRBV29-1 and TRBJ2-6; TRBD1 is a possible D gene (5 bases). This CDR3 is built from 14 residues. V lost 7 bases and J 0 bases, leaving 10 bases between the germline ends. The germline gives CDR1 SQVTM, CDR2 ANQGSEA. CDR3 protein: CSATGSSGANVLTF. As DNA, the CDR3 is TGCAGCGCCACAGGAAGCTCTGGGGCCAACGTCCTGACTTTC.

The chain employs TRBV6-5 and TRBJ2-2; D is possibly TRBD1 (6 bases). Germline V lookup: CDR1 MNHEY, CDR2 SVGAGI. The V and J ends lost 6 bases and 5 bases respectively, with 13 bases between them. The CDR3 consists of 14 residues. Here the CDR3 reads CASSRTAQTGELFF. CDR3 sequence (DNA): TGTGCCAGCAGCAGGACAGCCCAAACCGGGGAGCTGTTTTTT.

This sequence joins TRBV10-3 and TRBJ1-1, with 7 bases matching TRBD1. The CDR3 length is 14 residues. Germline V gene data show CDR1 as ENHRY and CDR2 as SYGVKD. Losses at the gene ends were 4 bases for V and 1 base for J; bases not matched to a gene: 3. The CDR3 DNA is TGTGCCATCAGTGCGGGACAGCAGAACACTGAAGCTTTCTTT. It specifies CAISAGQQNTEAFF.

The gene calls are TRBV5-4 and TRBJ2-2, with TRBD2 as a possible D gene (5 bases). Germline V gene data show CDR1 as SGHNT and CDR2 as YYREEE (reference sequence). With 3 bases removed from V and 6 bases from J, the gap between germline ends came to 12 bases. There are 14 residues in the CDR3. The CDR3 DNA reads TGTGCCAGCAGCTCGAGAGGGCTTGCCGGGGAGCTGTTTTTT. It specifies CASSSRGLAGELFF.

The chain joins TRBV19 to TRBJ1-1; D might be TRBD1 (6 bases). In germline, CDR1 is LNHDA, CDR2 SQIVND (reference sequence). V lost 10 bases to trimming and J lost 0 bases, with 12 bases between them. The CDR3 totals 13 residues. As DNA, the CDR3 is TGTGCCACCCGGACAGAATTGAACACTGAAGCTTTCTTT. Its protein product is CATRTELNTEAFF.

The V gene is TRBV18, the J gene TRBJ1-4; unclear D gene. This CDR3 is built from 13 residues. Germline CDR1 KGHSH, CDR2 LQKENI. Trimming removed 6 bases from V and 7 bases from J, with 12 bases in between. CDR3 nucleotide sequence: TGTGCCAGCTCTGCGGCGGGAGCTGAAAAACTGTTTTTT. It yields the protein CASSAAGAEKLFF.

The chain uses TRBV10-2 and TRBJ2-1; 13 positions match TRBD2. The J segment lost 7 bases and the V segment lost 0 bases, leaving 9 bases of the junction unmatched. The CDR3 contains 18 residues. The germline V gene encodes CDR1 WSHSY and CDR2 SAAADI. The CDR3 DNA sequence: TGCGCCAGCAGTGAGTCGTTCGGACTAGCGGGGGTCCATAATGAGCAGTTCTTC. This gives the protein CASSESFGLAGVHNEQFF.

The chain has TRBV2 and TRBJ2-7; possible D gene TRBD1, 5 bases. Germline lookup yields CDR1 SNHLY and CDR2 FYNNEI. V gave up 7 bases and J gave up 6 bases, with 13 bases separating them. CDR3 length: 12 residues. The CDR3 nucleotides read TGTGCCAGCAATTCAGGGTTACTCGAGCAGTACTTC. It translates to CASNSGLLEQYF. Combining the CDR3 with reference TRBV2 and TRBJ2-7 gives the whole variable domain EPEVTQTPSHQVTQMGQEVILRCVPISNHLYFYWYRQILGQKVEFLVSFYNNEISEKSEIFDDQFSVERPDGSNFTLKIRSTKLEDSAMYFCASNSGLLEQYFGPGTRLTVT.

This chain joins TRBV3-1 (or the pseudogene TRBV3-2) and TRBJ2-1; 7 nucleotides align to TRBD2. Losses at the gene ends were 3 bases for V and 2 bases for J; bases not matched to a gene: 10. This CDR3 is built from 17 residues. Germline values: CDR1 LGHDT, CDR2 YNNKEL (reference sequence). The chain's CDR3 is CASSQGWGGRAYNEQFF. In DNA, the CDR3 is TGTGCCAGCAGCCAGGGCTGGGGCGGGAGAGCCTACAATGAGCAGTTCTTC.